This TCR beta chain is drawn from a study of neurological immune-mediated disorders. It was by 5'RACE with 10-nucleotide random UMIs that the cDNA was made. TCRdb used MiXCR to reprocess the 5' RACE reads, holding one entry per CDR3 protein. The table records 55,000 to 75,000 distinct CDR3 sequences, about an eighth of them present only once. With respect to this clonotype: The antigen is unknown.

Study outcomes and limitations: HTLV-1-associated myelopathy had the most TCR clonal expansion, while multiple sclerosis had the least, a level that fell below healthy controls.

Time point noted: longitudinal time-point 1 (baseline). The unsorted libraries had their origin in 2 million PBMCs stored at -80 C. The sequencing input was PBMCs. This TCR was sampled from a female donor with HTLV-1-associated myelopathy (HAM/TSP).

The CDR3 here is CASSVGRGPNTGELFF. The CDR3, as DNA: TGTGCCAGCAGCGTAGGTAGGGGGCCGAACACCGGGGAGCTGTTTTTT. This sequence joins TRBV9 and TRBJ2-2; 7 bases are shared with TRBD1. The germline gives CDR1 SGDLS, CDR2 YYNGEE. CDR3 length equals 16 residues. The trim removed 0 bases at V and 0 bases at J, leaving 2 bases unmatched.